Listed here are 7 T cell receptor beta chains from one sample, sequenced in a study of CD8+ T cells in alopecia areata. Treatment in this sample: oral pan-JAK inhibitor, 5-10 mg twice daily. Sequencing used cDNA as its template, made by extracting RNA and reverse transcribing it. Sequenced by immunoSEQ multiplex PCR; TCRdb stores in-frame clones only, minus some. The sample includes under 350,000 clones, 55% to 75% seen only once; the top ten take about 1.7%. Sequenced here: CD4+ T cells sorted from blood, sampled at week 24, from a patient treated with tofacitinib. These receptors were taken from a human donor with alopecia areata.

The rearrangement links TRBV5-1 to TRBJ2-2; the D gene is possibly TRBD1 (5 bases). Trimming stripped 7 bases from V and 2 bases from J, with 12 bases between. Germline loops: CDR1 SGHRS, CDR2 YFSETQ. CDR3 size: 14 residues. The CDR3 DNA sequence: TGCGCCAGCCAAAGACAGTCAAACACCGGGGAGCTGTTTTTT. Translating gives CASQRQSNTGELFF.

This chain links TRBV4-2 with TRBJ2-5; TRBD1 agrees at 9 bases. The V gene's germline CDR1 is LGHNA and CDR2 YNFKEQ. V shed 1 base and J 4 bases; nucleotides not matched to a gene: 7. This CDR3 has 16 amino acids. The chain's CDR3 is CASSQADRGFRETQYF. CDR3 in DNA: TGTGCCAGCAGCCAAGCGGACAGGGGTTTCAGAGAGACCCAGTACTTC.

CDR3 bases: TGCAGCGTTGAGGCCTTGCGGGGGGGCACAGATACGCAGTATTTT. Translated: CSVEALRGGTDTQYF. This rearrangement joins TRBV29-1 to TRBJ2-3; 8 nucleotides line up with TRBD2. CDR1 is SQVTM, CDR2 ANQGSEA, per germline. The V gene end was trimmed by 3 bases and the J gene end by 1 base; junction bases not matched to a gene: 6. The CDR3 runs 15 residues.

The rearrangement uses TRBV10-3 and TRBJ2-3, with 8 bases identical to TRBD2. The CDR3 is 14 amino acids. Germline V gene lookup returns CDR1 ENHRY and CDR2 SYGVKD. The V segment lost 6 bases and the J segment 4 bases; nucleotides outside the gene matches: 6. CDR3 amino acids: CAISPPGGPDTQYF. The CDR3 region has the DNA TGTGCCATCAGCCCCCCGGGGGGGCCAGATACGCAGTATTTT.

The rearrangement links TRBV4-1 to TRBJ2-7; perhaps TRBD1 as D (6 bases). Trimming stripped 2 bases from V and 2 bases from J, with 13 bases between. The germline gives CDR1 MGHRA, CDR2 YSYEKL. This CDR3 contains 15 residues. The CDR3 loop reads CASSQQGLAPYEQYF. Here the CDR3 DNA reads TGCGCCAGCAGCCAACAGGGGCTGGCCCCCTACGAGCAGTACTTC.

This clone was found once. This rearrangement joins TRBV27 to TRBJ1-1, with D possibly matching TRBD1 (5 bases). There are 13 residues in the CDR3. Trimming cost V 5 bases and J 4 bases, with 11 bases left between them. Germline CDR1 and CDR2: MNHEY and SMNVEV (reference sequence). The CDR3 region has the DNA TGTGCCAGCAGTCCGTGGAGGGGCACTGAAGCTTTCTTT. It translates to CASSPWRGTEAFF.

The chain joins TRBV23-1 to TRBJ2-7, with no clear D. TRBV23-1 carries the ORF label, with uncertain function. V lost 2 bases, J lost 1 base, and 6 bases lay in between. The CDR3 is made up of 13 amino acids. Here the CDR3 reads CASSQTPSYEQYF. CDR3 coding DNA: TGCGCCAGCAGTCAAACTCCTTCCTACGAGCAGTACTTC.